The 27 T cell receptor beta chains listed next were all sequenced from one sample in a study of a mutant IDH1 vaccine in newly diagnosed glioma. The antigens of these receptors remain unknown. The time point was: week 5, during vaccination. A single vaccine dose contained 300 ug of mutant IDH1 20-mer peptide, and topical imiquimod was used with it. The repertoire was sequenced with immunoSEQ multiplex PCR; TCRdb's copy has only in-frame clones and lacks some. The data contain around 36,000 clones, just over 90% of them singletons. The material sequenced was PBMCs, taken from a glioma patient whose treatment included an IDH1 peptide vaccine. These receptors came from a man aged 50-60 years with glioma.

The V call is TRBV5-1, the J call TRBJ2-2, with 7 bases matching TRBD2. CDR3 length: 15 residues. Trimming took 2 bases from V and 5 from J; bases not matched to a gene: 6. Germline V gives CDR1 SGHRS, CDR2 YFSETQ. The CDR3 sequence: CASSLGLVETGELFF. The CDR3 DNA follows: TGCGCCAGCAGCTTAGGACTAGTAGAAACCGGGGAGCTGTTTTTT.

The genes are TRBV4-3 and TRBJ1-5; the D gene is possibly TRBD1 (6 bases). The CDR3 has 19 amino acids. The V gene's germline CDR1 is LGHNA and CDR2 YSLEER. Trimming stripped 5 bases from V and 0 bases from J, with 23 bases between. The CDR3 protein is CASSFIWARGFDSNQPQHF. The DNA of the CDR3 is TGCGCCAGCAGCTTCATTTGGGCCAGGGGATTCGATAGCAATCAGCCCCAGCATTTT.

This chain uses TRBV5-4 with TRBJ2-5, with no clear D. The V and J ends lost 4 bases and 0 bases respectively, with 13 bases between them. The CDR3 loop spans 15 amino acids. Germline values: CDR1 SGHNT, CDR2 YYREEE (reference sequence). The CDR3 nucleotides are TGTGCCAGCAGCGCCGGGTACAAGTACCAAGAGACCCAGTACTTC. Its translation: CASSAGYKYQETQYF.

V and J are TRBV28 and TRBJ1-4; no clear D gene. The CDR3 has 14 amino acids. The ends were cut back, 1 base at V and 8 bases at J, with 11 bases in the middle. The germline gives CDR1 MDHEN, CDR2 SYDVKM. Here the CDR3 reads CASSLSKGGEKLFF. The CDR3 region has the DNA TGTGCCAGCAGTTTATCCAAGGGAGGGGAAAAACTGTTTTTT.

For the CDR3, the DNA is TGTGCCAGCAGAATCACAGATACGCAGTATTTT. This translates into CASRITDTQYF. This chain links TRBV2 with TRBJ2-3, with D uncertain. The ends were cut back, 6 bases at V and 2 bases at J, with 3 bases in the middle. CDR1 and CDR2 from the germline V gene are SNHLY and FYNNEI. There are 11 residues in the CDR3.

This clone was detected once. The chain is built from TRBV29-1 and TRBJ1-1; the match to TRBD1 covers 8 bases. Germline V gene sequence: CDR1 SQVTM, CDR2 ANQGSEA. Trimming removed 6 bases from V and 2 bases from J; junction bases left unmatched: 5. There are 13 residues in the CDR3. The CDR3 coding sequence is TGCAGCGTATCTACAGGGGGTAACACTGAAGCTTTCTTT. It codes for CSVSTGGNTEAFF.

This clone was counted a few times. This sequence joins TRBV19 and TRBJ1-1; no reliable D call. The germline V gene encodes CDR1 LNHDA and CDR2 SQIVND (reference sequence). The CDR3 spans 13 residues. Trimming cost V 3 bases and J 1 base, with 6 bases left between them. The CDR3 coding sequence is TGTGCCAGTAGTATCAATGAGAACACTGAAGCTTTCTTT. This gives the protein CASSINENTEAFF.

CDR3 in amino acids: CASSVELGQGYEQYF. Written as DNA, the CDR3 is TGTGCCAGCAGCGTAGAGTTAGGACAGGGTTACGAGCAGTACTTC. V gene TRBV9 combines with J gene TRBJ2-7; 8 bases line up with TRBD1. The CDR3 is made up of 15 amino acids. Looked up from germline, CDR1 is SGDLS and CDR2 is YYNGEE. The V and J ends lost 0 bases and 4 bases, in that order; junction bases with no gene match: 6.

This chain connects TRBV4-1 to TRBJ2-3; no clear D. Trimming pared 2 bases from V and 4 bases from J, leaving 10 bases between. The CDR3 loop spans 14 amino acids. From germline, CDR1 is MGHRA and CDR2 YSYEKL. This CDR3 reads CASSQRFGADTQYF. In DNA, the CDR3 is TGCGCCAGCAGCCAACGATTTGGGGCAGATACGCAGTATTTT.

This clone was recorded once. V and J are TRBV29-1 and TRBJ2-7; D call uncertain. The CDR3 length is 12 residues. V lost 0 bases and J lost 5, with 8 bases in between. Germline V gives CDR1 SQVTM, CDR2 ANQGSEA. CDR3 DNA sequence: TGCAGCGTTGAAGAAGGGTATCACGAGCAGTACTTC. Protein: CSVEEGYHEQYF.

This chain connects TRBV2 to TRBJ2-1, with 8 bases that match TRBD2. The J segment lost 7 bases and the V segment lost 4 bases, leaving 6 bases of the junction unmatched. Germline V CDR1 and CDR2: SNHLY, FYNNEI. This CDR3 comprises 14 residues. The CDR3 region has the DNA TGTGCCAGCAGTGTCGGGGGGGCAGGAAATGAGCAGTTCTTC. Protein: CASSVGGAGNEQFF.

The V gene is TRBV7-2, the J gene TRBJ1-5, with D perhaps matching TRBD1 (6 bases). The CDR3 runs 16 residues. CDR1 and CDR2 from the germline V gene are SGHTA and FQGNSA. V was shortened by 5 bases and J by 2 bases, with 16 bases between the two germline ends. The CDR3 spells CASSQAGGHGNQPQHF. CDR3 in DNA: TGTGCCAGCAGCCAGGCGGGGGGGCACGGCAATCAGCCCCAGCATTTT.

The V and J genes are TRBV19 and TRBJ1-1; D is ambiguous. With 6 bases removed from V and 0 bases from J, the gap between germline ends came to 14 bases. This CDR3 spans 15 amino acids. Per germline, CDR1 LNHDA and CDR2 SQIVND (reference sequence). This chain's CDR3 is CASRVGVQLNTEAFF. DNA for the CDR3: TGTGCCAGTAGGGTCGGCGTCCAGCTGAACACTGAAGCTTTCTTT.

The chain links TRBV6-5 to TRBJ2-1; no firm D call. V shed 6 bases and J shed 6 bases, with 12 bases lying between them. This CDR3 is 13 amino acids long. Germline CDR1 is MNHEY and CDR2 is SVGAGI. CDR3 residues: CASSFSGANEQFF. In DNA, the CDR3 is TGTGCCAGCAGCTTCTCGGGTGCCAATGAGCAGTTCTTC.

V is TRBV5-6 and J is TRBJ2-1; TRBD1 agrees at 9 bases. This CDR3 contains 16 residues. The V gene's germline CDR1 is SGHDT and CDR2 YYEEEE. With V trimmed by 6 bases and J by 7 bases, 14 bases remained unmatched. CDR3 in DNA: TGTGCCAGCACCTCAGGTAAGGACAGGGGTAAAAATGAGCAGTTCTTC. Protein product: CASTSGKDRGKNEQFF.

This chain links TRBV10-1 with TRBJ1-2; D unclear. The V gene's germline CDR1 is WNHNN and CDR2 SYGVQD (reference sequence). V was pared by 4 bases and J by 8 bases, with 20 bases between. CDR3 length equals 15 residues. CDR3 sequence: CASSVDASDSQGYTF. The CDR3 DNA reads TGCGCCAGCAGTGTTGATGCTTCCGACTCCCAGGGCTACACCTTC.

The CDR3 DNA is TGTGCCAGCATCAACCAGGGGGGGACTGAAGCTTTCTTT. Its protein is CASINQGGTEAFF. The chain links TRBV5-6 to TRBJ1-1, with 7 bases matching TRBD1. V lost 6 bases to trimming and J lost 5 bases; unmatched junction nucleotides: 7. From germline, CDR1 is SGHDT and CDR2 YYEEEE. The CDR3 has 13 amino acids. The variable domain in full, with the rest retrieved from reference TRBV5-6 and TRBJ1-1, is DAGVTQSPTHLIKTRGQQVTLRCSPKSGHDTVSWYQQALGQGPQFIFQYYEEEERQRGNFPDRFSGHQFPNYSSELNVNALLLGDSALYLCASINQGGTEAFFGQGTRLTVV.

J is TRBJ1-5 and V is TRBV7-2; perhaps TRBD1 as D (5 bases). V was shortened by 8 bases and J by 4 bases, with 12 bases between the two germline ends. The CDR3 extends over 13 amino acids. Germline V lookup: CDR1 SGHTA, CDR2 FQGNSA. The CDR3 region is CASSIPGNQPQHF. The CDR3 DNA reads TGTGCCAGCTCAATACCAGGGAATCAGCCCCAGCATTTT.

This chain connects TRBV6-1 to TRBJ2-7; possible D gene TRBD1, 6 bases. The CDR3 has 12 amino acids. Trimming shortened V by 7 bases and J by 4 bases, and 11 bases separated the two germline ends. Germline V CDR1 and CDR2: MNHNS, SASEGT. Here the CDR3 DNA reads TGTGCCAGCAACGTACAGGGTTACGAGCAGTACTTC. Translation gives CASNVQGYEQYF.

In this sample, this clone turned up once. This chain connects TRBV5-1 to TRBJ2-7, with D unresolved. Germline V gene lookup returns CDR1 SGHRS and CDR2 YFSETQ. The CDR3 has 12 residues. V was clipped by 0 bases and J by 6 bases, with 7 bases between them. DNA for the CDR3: TGCGCCAGCAGCTTGGACAGTGGCGAGCAGTACTTC. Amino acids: CASSLDSGEQYF. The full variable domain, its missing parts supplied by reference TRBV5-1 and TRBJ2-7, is KAGVTQTPRYLIKTRGQQVTLSCSPISGHRSVSWYQQTPGQGLQFLFEYFSETQRNKGNFPGRFSGRQFSNSRSEMNVSTLELGDSALYLCASSLDSGEQYFGPGTRLTVT.

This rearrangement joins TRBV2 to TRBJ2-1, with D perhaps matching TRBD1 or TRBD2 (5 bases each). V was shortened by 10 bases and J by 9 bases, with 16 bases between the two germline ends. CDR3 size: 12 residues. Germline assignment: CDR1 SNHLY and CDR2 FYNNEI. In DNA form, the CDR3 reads TGTGCCATCGAGGGGAGTCCTGGTGAGCAGTTCTTC. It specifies CAIEGSPGEQFF. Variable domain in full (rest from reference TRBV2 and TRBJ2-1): EPEVTQTPSHQVTQMGQEVILRCVPISNHLYFYWYRQILGQKVEFLVSFYNNEISEKSEIFDDQFSVERPDGSNFTLKIRSTKLEDSAMYFCAIEGSPGEQFFGPGTRLTVL.

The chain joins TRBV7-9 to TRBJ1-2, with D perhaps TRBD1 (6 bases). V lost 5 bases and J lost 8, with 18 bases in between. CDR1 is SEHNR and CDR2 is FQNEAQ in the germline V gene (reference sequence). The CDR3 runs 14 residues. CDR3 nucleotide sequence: TGTGCCAGCAGCGCCCGCAGGGGATTGACCGGCTACACCTTC. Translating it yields CASSARRGLTGYTF. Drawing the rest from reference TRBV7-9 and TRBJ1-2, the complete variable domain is DTGVSQNPRHKITKRGQNVTFRCDPISEHNRLYWYRQTLGQGPEFLTYFQNEAQLEKSRLLSDRFSAERPKGSFSTLEIQRTEQGDSAMYLCASSARRGLTGYTFGSGTRLTVV.

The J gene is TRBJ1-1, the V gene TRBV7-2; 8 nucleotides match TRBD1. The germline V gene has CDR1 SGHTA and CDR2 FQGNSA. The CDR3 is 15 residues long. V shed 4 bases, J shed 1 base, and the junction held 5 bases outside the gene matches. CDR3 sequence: CASSSTGGKNTEAFF. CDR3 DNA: TGTGCCAGCAGCTCTACAGGGGGGAAGAACACTGAAGCTTTCTTT.

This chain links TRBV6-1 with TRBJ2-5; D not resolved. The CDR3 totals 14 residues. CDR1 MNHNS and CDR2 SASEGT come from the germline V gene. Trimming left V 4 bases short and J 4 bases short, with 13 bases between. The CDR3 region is CASSAGRSGETQYF. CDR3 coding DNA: TGTGCCAGCAGTGCCGGTCGTAGTGGAGAGACCCAGTACTTC.

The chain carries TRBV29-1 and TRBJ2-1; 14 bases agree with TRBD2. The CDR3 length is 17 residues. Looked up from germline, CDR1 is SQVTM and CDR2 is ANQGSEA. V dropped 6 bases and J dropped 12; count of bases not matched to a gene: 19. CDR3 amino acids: CSVTPGSGTSGSRGQFF. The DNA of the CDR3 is TGCAGCGTCACCCCCGGGTCCGGGACTAGCGGGAGCCGGGGGCAGTTCTTC.

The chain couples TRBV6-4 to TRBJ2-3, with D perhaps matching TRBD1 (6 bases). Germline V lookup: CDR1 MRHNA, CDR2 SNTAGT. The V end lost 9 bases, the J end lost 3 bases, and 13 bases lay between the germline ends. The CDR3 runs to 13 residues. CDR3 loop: CASCGGMTDTQYF. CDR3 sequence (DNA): TGTGCCAGTTGTGGGGGCATGACAGATACGCAGTATTTT.

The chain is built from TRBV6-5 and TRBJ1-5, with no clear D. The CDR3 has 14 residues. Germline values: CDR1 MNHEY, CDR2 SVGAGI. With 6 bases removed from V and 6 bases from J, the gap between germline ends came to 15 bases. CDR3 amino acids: CASSSTSWSQPQHF. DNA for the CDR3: TGTGCCAGCAGCTCGACCAGTTGGAGTCAGCCCCAGCATTTT.